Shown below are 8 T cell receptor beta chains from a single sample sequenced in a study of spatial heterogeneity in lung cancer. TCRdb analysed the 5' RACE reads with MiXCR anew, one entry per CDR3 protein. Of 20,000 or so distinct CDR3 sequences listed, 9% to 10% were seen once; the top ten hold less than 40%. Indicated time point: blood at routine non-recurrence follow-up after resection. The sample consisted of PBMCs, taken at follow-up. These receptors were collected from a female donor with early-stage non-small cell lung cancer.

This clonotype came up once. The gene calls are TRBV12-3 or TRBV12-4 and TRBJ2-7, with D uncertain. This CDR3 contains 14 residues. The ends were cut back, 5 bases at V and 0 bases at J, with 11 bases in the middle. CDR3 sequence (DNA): TGTGCCAGCAGTCTAGACCCAGCCTCCTACGAGCAGTACTTC. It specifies CASSLDPASYEQYF.

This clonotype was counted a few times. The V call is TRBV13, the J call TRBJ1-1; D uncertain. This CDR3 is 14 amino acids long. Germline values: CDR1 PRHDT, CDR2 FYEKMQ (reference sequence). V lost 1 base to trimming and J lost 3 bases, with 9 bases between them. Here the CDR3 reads CASSLALQYTEAFF. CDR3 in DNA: TGTGCCAGCAGCTTAGCCCTACAGTACACTGAAGCTTTCTTT.

The CDR3 spells CASSQVGLGQYF. CDR3 sequence (DNA): TGTGCCAGCAGCCAAGTAGGCCTTGGGCAGTACTTC. The V gene is TRBV14, the J gene TRBJ2-7; D uncertain. This CDR3 region has 12 residues. Trimming removed 1 base from V and 9 bases from J, with 10 bases in between. Germline assignment: CDR1 SGHDN and CDR2 FVKESK.

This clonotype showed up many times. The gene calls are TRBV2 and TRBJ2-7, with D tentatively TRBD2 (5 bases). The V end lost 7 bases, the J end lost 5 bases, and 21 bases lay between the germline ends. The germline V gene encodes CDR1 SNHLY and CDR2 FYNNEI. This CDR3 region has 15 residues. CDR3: CASTEWTAGRDEQYF. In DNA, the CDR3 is TGTGCCAGCACCGAGTGGACGGCGGGCCGGGACGAGCAGTACTTC.

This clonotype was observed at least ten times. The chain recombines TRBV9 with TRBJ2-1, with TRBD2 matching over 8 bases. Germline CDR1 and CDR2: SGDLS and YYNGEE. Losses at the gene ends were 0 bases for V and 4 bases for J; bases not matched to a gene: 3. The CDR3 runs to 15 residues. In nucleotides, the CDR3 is TGTGCCAGCAGCGTAGCGGGGGGGCCTTACAATGAGCAGTTCTTC. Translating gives CASSVAGGPYNEQFF.

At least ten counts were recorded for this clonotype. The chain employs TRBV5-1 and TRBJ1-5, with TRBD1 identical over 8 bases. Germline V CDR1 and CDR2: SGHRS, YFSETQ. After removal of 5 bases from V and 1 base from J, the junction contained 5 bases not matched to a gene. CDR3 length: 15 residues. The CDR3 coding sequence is TGCGCCAGCAGGACAGGGGTAGGGAGCAATCAGCCCCAGCATTTT. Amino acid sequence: CASRTGVGSNQPQHF.

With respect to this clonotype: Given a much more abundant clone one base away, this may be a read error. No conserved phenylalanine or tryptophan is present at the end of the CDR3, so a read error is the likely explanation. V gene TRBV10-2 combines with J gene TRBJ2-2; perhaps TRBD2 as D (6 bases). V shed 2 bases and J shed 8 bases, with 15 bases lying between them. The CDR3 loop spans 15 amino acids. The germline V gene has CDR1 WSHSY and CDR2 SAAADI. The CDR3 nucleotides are TGCGCCAGCAGTGAGCCCTCGACTAGTTTTGGGGAGCTGTTTCTT. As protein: CASSEPSTSFGELFL.

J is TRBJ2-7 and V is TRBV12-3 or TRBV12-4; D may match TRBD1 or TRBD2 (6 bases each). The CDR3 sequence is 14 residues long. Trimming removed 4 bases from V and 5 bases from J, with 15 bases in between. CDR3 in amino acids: CASSSLGGRNEQYF. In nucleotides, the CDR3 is TGTGCCAGCAGTTCCCTGGGGGGCCGGAACGAGCAGTACTTC.